This TCR beta chain was sequenced in a study of identical twins. Worth noting for this clonotype: Its target is not known.

Everyone who donated was a healthy Caucasian. Using its own MiXCR run on the 5' RACE reads, TCRdb lists one record per CDR3 protein. Of about 520,000 distinct CDR3 sequences in the sample, roughly a fifth were seen once. Study-level results: Out-of-frame alpha sequences shared between twins exhibited an excess of low generation probability.

These same data were also listed under a study on T cells expressing NK-cell markers. This second study notes: Dominant NKG2C+ clonotypes made up roughly 1.0-7.5% of CD8+ T cells in six donors. In a few donors, dominant clonotypes made up 28.3-60.1% of CD3+CD56-NKG2C+ cells.

The clonotype was recovered from a woman aged 18-30 years in good health. The sample consisted of CD4+ T cells sorted from blood.

The CDR3 DNA reads as TGCAGCGTTTTCGAGCGTGAGAGCTCCTACAATGAGCAGTTCTTC. Protein sequence: CSVFERESSYNEQFF. The rearrangement uses TRBV29-1 and TRBJ2-1; D gene unclear. The V and J ends lost 5 bases and 0 bases respectively, with 14 bases between them. Germline values: CDR1 SQVTM, CDR2 ANQGSEA. The CDR3 sequence is 15 residues long.